The subject of this entry is one T cell receptor beta chain. Sequencing was performed with immunoSEQ multiplex PCR; in TCRdb, only in-frame clones are kept and a portion is missing. The table lists 25,000 to 30,000 clones, roughly 85% of them singletons. The record originates from a study of T cells after posttransplantation cyclophosphamide. On the day of bone marrow donation, the related graft donor provided peripheral blood. CDR1 LNHDA and CDR2 SQIVND come from the germline V gene (reference sequence). Trimming took 2 bases from V and 1 from J; bases not matched to a gene: 0. This CDR3 has 16 residues.

This clonotype originated in a man between 45 and 60 years old. The chain has TRBV19 and TRBJ2-4; 12 bases are shared with TRBD2. The source material was PBMCs. CDR3 sequence reads: CASSITSGGAKNIQYF. The CDR3 DNA sequence: TGTGCCAGTAGTATAACTAGCGGGGGGGCCAAAAACATTCAGTACTTC.